What follows describes a single T cell receptor (beta chain). The target antigen is unknown. The PCR used 60 Vbeta and 13 Jbeta primers. TCRdb's table, derived via immunoSEQ multiplex PCR, lists solely in-frame clones and lacks some. The data contain 150,000 to 200,000 clones, approximately 81% of them singletons. This specimen belongs to a study of cytomegalovirus exposure and HLA in healthy donors. Findings of the study overall: What was likely a sequencing artifact was a cluster of highly shared sequence variants. Excluded were some V segments that proved indistinguishable, including TRBV6-2 and TRBV6-3. Association of a missense DCLRE1C variant with TCR beta V- and J-gene trimming was reported in a later analysis. Previously analyzed data showed that most TCR beta V segments were productive at a frequency of about 90% or about 30%.

The V end lost 2 bases, the J end lost 14 bases, and 22 bases lay between the germline ends. CDR1 and CDR2 (germline): MNHNS, SASEGT. This CDR3 comprises 15 residues. This chain uses TRBV6-1 with TRBJ2-1; a weak D match, TRBD1 (5 bases). The sequencing input was PBMCs. This sequence originates from a boy between 2 and 10 years old in good health and CMV-seronegative. The CDR3 spells CASSEYGAGERSEFF. The DNA for the CDR3 is TGTGCCAGCAGTGAATATGGGGCAGGAGAGAGATCGGAGTTCTTC.